This T cell receptor (beta chain) derives from a study of PD-L1 blockade in urothelial cancer. As for the study in general: Administration of atezolizumab to patients began in the mid-2010s, at 1,200 mg intravenously every 3 weeks.

In germline, CDR1 is SGHTA, CDR2 FQGNSA. J was trimmed by 5 bases and V by 3 bases; bases with no gene match: 6. The CDR3 covers 15 residues. About this clone itself: Other DNA sequences in this sample translate to the same CDR3.

Measured with immunoSEQ multiplex PCR; TCRdb has only the in-frame clones, and not every one. This table holds more than 80,000 clones, about 80% found once. The receptor's source is a man in his 70s with urothelial cancer. Sequencing used PBMCs, obtained around atezolizumab (anti-PD-L1) treatment. The chain couples TRBV7-2 to TRBJ2-1; TRBD2 aligns across 8 bases. DNA for the CDR3: TGTGCCAGCAGCTTGAGCGGGAGTGTCAACAATGAGCAGTTCTTC. The encoded protein is CASSLSGSVNNEQFF.